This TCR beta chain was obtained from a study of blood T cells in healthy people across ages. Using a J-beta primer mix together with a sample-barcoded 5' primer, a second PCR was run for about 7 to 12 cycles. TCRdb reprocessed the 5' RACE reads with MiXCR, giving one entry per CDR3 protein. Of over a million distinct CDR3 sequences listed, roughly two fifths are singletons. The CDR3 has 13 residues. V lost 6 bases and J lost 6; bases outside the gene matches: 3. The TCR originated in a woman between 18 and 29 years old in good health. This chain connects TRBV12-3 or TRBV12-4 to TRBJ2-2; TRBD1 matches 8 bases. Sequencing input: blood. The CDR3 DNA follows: TGTGCCAGCAGCTGGACAGGGTCCGGGGAGCTGTTTTTT. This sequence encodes CASSWTGSGELFF.